These T cell receptor beta chains were read from a single sample in a study of blood T cells in healthy people across ages. A single record per CDR3 protein comes from TCRdb applying MiXCR to the 5' RACE reads. Here the sample spans about a million distinct CDR3 sequences, about 51% being singletons. Sequences were obtained from blood. The receptors originated from a woman in her fifties or sixties in good health. Each CDR3 is given with its conserved first and last residue. The D gene is left open where the match is weak. Expanded clones are given a class, and other clones once, few, many or no size at all.

clone_size j_call v_call d_call cdr3_length cdr3_aa cdr3_nt
. TRBJ2-1 TRBV29-1 TRBD2 14 CSGVGTSSYNEQFF TGCAGCGGGGTCGGGACTAGCTCCTACAATGAGCAGTTCTTC
. TRBJ2-5 TRBV20-1 . 15 CSAGPADRSQETQYF TGCAGTGCTGGACCTGCAGACAGGTCACAAGAGACCCAGTACTTC
. TRBJ1-2 TRBV20-1 . 11 CSASMDYGYTF TGCAGTGCGTCGATGGACTATGGCTACACCTTC
. TRBJ1-2 TRBV20-1 . 13 CSASPTRIYGYTF TGCAGTGCCTCACCCACACGGATCTATGGCTACACCTTC
. TRBJ2-7 TRBV6-2/TRBV6-3 TRBD2 16 CASSSFSGRRSYEQYF TGTGCCAGCAGTTCCTTTAGCGGGAGGCGCTCCTACGAGCAGTACTTC
. TRBJ2-1 TRBV4-1 TRBD2 17 CASSQEERTSSYNEQFF TGCGCCAGCAGCCAAGAGGAGCGGACTAGCAGTTACAATGAGCAGTTCTTC
few TRBJ2-1 TRBV27 . 13 CASSFSVYNEQFF TGTGCCAGCAGTTTCAGCGTCTACAATGAGCAGTTCTTC
. TRBJ2-2 TRBV28 . 12 CASSHPWGELFF TGTGCCAGCAGTCACCCGTGGGGGGAGCTGTTTTTT
few TRBJ2-5 TRBV15 . 16 CATSRDLRSLAETQYF TGTGCCACCAGCAGAGATTTGCGGTCCCTAGCGGAGACCCAGTACTTC
. TRBJ1-5 TRBV28 . 14 CASSFRGWVQPQHF TGTGCCAGCAGTTTCCGAGGGTGGGTTCAGCCCCAGCATTTT
few TRBJ1-1 TRBV5-6 . 14 CASSLERRETEAFF TGTGCCAGCAGCTTGGAACGGCGGGAGACTGAAGCTTTCTTT
. TRBJ2-3 TRBV28 . 15 CASSSDGSGTDTQYF TGTGCCAGCAGCTCGGACGGGAGTGGCACAGATACGCAGTATTTT
. TRBJ1-1 TRBV20-1 . 13 CSARDTLNTEAFF TGCAGTGCTAGAGACACACTGAACACTGAAGCTTTCTTT
. TRBJ2-7 TRBV4-1 . 14 CASSHKVSDYEQYF TGCGCCAGCAGCCATAAGGTGTCTGACTACGAGCAGTACTTC
few TRBJ1-6 TRBV3-1 . 14 CASSPSSYNSPLHF TGTGCCAGCAGCCCGAGCTCCTATAATTCACCCCTCCACTTT
. TRBJ2-2 TRBV4-1 TRBD2 19 CASSQVLLLALANTGELFF TGCGCCAGCAGCCAAGTCCTACTACTAGCGCTCGCGAACACCGGGGAGCTGTTTTTT
. TRBJ2-1 TRBV6-2/TRBV6-3 . 13 CASRLSADNEQFF TGTGCCAGCAGACTATCCGCAGACAATGAGCAGTTCTTC
. TRBJ2-7 TRBV14 TRBD2 19 CASSHRQSLAGGPSYEQYF TGTGCCAGCAGCCACCGACAGAGTTTAGCGGGAGGACCCTCCTACGAGCAGTACTTC
few TRBJ1-4 TRBV4-1 . 13 CASSPSPREKLFF TGCGCCAGCAGCCCTAGTCCTCGGGAAAAACTGTTTTTT
few TRBJ2-7 TRBV12-3/TRBV12-4 TRBD2 14 CASSLRAGRDEQYF TGTGCCAGCAGTTTACGGGCAGGGAGGGACGAGCAGTACTTC
. TRBJ2-3 TRBV15 . 11 CATSRDDTQYF TGTGCCACCAGCAGAGATGATACGCAGTATTTT
. TRBJ2-7 TRBV4-1 TRBD2 16 CASSPQITSGSYEQYF TGCGCCAGCAGCCCACAGATAACTAGCGGGTCCTACGAGCAGTACTTC
. TRBJ1-5 TRBV6-2/TRBV6-3 TRBD1 16 CASSGAGQGSNQPQHF TGTGCCAGCAGCGGGGCGGGACAGGGAAGCAATCAGCCCCAGCATTTT
few TRBJ2-7 TRBV7-8 . 12 CASSVQGYEQYF TGTGCCAGCAGCGTACAGGGTTACGAGCAGTACTTC
. TRBJ2-6 TRBV27 . 15 CASSLSGGGANVLTF TGTGCCAGCAGTTTATCGGGAGGTGGGGCCAACGTCCTGACTTTC
. TRBJ2-1 TRBV11-3 TRBD2 14 CASSLGGRHNEQFF TGTGCCAGCAGCTTGGGCGGGAGGCATAATGAGCAGTTCTTC
. TRBJ2-7 TRBV7-6 TRBD2 15 CAISTGLAGSYEQYF TGTGCCATCAGCACCGGACTAGCGGGATCCTACGAGCAGTACTTC
. TRBJ2-7 TRBV20-1 TRBD1 13 CSAPGQGWHEQYF TGCAGTGCCCCGGGACAGGGATGGCACGAGCAGTACTTC
once TRBJ1-6 TRBV6-5 . 16 CASSYGSRGYNSPLHF TGTGCCAGCAGTTACGGCAGCCGGGGCTATAATTCACCCCTCCACTTT
. TRBJ2-3 TRBV29-1 TRBD2 16 CSVEGGTSGSSYTQYF TGCAGCGTTGAGGGGGGAACTAGCGGGAGTTCGTATACGCAGTATTTT
. TRBJ2-3 TRBV12-3/TRBV12-4 TRBD2 14 CASNGLVYTDTQYF TGTGCCAGCAACGGACTAGTCTACACAGATACGCAGTATTTT
. TRBJ2-2 TRBV6-2/TRBV6-3 . 15 CASSSLRTVTGELFF TGTGCCAGCAGTTCCCTCCGGACTGTCACCGGGGAGCTGTTTTTT
. TRBJ2-7 TRBV12-3/TRBV12-4 . 16 CASSSAVGRLYVEQYF TGTGCCAGCAGTTCGGCTGTTGGTCGCCTCTATGTAGAGCAGTACTTC
. TRBJ2-7 TRBV12-3/TRBV12-4 TRBD2 15 CASSRTPGLTYEQYF TGTGCCAGCAGTCGAACCCCGGGACTAACCTACGAGCAGTACTTC
once TRBJ2-2 TRBV20-1 TRBD2 14 CSAGRGGSTGELFF TGCAGTGCTGGGAGGGGCGGGTCCACCGGGGAGCTGTTTTTT
. TRBJ2-7 TRBV28 . 15 CASNGLGEVIYEQYF TGTGCCAGCAATGGGTTGGGGGAGGTGATCTACGAGCAGTACTTC
few TRBJ2-7 TRBV7-2 . 13 CASSGDTTYEQYF TGTGCCAGCAGCGGGGACACCACCTACGAGCAGTACTTC
. TRBJ2-3 TRBV20-1 TRBD2 14 CSTAKREGLYTQYF TGCAGTACCGCAAAGCGGGAGGGCCTGTATACGCAGTATTTT
few TRBJ2-7 TRBV12-3/TRBV12-4 TRBD2 13 CASSFHASGEQYF TGTGCCAGCAGTTTCCACGCTAGCGGCGAGCAGTACTTC
. TRBJ2-6 TRBV6-2/TRBV6-3 . 17 CASRLDSLVWGANVLTF TGTGCCAGCAGACTCGACAGTTTGGTTTGGGGGGCCAACGTCCTGACTTTC
. TRBJ1-1 TRBV20-1 . 15 CSARWTETLNTEAFF TGCAGTGCTAGATGGACAGAGACTTTGAACACTGAAGCTTTCTTT
. TRBJ2-1 TRBV11-2 TRBD1 18 CASSLPRDSHLPYNEQFF TGTGCCAGCAGCTTACCTCGGGACAGCCATTTACCATACAATGAGCAGTTCTTC
. TRBJ2-2 TRBV29-1 . 14 CSVVQGGNTGELFF TGCAGCGTAGTCCAGGGGGGTAACACCGGGGAGCTGTTTTTT
few TRBJ2-7 TRBV10-3 . 13 CAARDPMNYEQYF TGTGCCGCCCGGGACCCCATGAACTACGAGCAGTACTTC
few TRBJ2-1 TRBV7-3 TRBD2 15 CASSRTSGTGYEQFF TGTGCCAGCAGCCGAACTAGCGGGACTGGATATGAGCAGTTCTTC
. TRBJ1-1 TRBV28 . 16 CASSSPFGAANTEAFF TGTGCCAGCAGTTCTCCATTCGGCGCGGCGAACACTGAAGCTTTCTTT
. TRBJ2-6 TRBV18 . 16 CASSPGKGAGANVLTF TGTGCCAGCTCACCAGGGAAAGGGGCTGGGGCCAACGTCCTGACTTTC
. TRBJ2-6 TRBV27 . 14 CASSLGTGANVLTF TGTGCCAGCAGTTTGGGGACTGGGGCCAACGTCCTGACTTTC
few TRBJ2-5 TRBV4-1 TRBD1 16 CASGQGAISSSETQYF TGCGCCAGCGGACAGGGGGCAATTTCTAGTTCAGAGACCCAGTACTTC
few TRBJ2-7 TRBV5-1 . 15 CASSSGGTVRYEQYF TGCGCCAGCAGCTCGGGGGGGACAGTTCGCTACGAGCAGTACTTC
. TRBJ1-5 TRBV7-9 . 13 CASSFPAGGPQHF TGTGCCAGCAGCTTTCCGGCTGGGGGGCCCCAGCATTTT
. TRBJ2-7 TRBV5-5 TRBD1 15 CASSPEPQGPYEQYF TGTGCCAGCAGCCCCGAACCACAGGGGCCCTACGAGCAGTACTTC
. TRBJ1-1 TRBV12-3/TRBV12-4 . 11 CASSRVEEAFF TGTGCCAGCAGTCGGGTAGAGGAAGCTTTCTTT
. TRBJ1-4 TRBV4-2 . 14 CASRVVARFEKLFF TGTGCCAGCAGAGTGGTAGCCAGGTTTGAAAAACTGTTTTTT
. TRBJ2-1 TRBV5-1 . 17 CASSPREGLARDNEQFF TGCGCCAGCAGCCCTCGAGAGGGGCTAGCCAGAGACAATGAGCAGTTCTTC